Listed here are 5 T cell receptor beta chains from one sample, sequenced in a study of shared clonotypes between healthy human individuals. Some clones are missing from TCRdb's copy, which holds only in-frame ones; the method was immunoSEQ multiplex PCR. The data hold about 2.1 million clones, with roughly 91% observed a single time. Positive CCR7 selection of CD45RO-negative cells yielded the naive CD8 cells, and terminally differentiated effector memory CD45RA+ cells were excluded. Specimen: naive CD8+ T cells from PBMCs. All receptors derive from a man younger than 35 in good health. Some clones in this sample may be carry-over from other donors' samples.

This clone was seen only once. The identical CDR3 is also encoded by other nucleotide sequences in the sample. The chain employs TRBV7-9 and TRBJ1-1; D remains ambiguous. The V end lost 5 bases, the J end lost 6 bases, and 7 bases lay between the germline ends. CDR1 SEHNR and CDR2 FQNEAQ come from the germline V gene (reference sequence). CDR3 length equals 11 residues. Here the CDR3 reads CASSHGSEAFF. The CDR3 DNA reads TGTGCCAGCAGCCACGGGTCTGAAGCTTTCTTT.

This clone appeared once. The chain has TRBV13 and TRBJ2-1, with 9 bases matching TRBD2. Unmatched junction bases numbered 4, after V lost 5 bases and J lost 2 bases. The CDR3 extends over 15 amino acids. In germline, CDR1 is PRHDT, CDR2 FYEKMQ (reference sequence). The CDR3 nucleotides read TGTGCCAGCAGCCTTAGCGGGAGTCCCTACAATGAGCAGTTCTTC. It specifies CASSLSGSPYNEQFF.

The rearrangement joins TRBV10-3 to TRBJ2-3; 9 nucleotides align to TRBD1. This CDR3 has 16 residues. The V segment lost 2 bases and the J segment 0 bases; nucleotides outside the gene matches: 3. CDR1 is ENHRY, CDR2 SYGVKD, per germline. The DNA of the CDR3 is TGTGCCATCAGTGAGCCGGGACAGGGTAGCACAGATACGCAGTATTTT. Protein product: CAISEPGQGSTDTQYF.

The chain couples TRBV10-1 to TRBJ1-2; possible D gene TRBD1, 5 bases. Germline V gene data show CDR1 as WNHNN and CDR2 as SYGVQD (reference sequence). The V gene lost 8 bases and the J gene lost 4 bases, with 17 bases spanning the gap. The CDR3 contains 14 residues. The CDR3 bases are TGCGCCAGCCGAGAGGGGCGAAAAACCTATGGCTACACCTTC. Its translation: CASREGRKTYGYTF.

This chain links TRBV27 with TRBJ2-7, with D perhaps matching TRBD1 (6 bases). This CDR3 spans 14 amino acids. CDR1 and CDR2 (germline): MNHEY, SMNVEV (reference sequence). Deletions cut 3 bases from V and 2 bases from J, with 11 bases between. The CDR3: CASSLTGSTYEQYF. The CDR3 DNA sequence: TGTGCCAGCAGTTTGACAGGTTCGACCTACGAGCAGTACTTC.